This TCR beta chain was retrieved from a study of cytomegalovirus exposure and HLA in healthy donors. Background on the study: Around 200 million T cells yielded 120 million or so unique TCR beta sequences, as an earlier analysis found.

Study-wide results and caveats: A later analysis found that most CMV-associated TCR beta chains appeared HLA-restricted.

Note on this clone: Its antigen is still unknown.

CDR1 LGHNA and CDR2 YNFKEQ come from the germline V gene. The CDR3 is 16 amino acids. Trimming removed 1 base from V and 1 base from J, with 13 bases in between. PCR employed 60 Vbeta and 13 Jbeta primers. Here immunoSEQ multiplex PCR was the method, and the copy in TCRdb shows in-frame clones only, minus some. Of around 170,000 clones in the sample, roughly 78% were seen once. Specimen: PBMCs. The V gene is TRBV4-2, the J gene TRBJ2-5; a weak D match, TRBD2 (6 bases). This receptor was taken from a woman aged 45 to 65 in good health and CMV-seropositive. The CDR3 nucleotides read TGTGCCAGCAGCCAAGCGTTAGCGGCATCCCAAGAGACCCAGTACTTC. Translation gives CASSQALAASQETQYF.